This entry is about one T cell receptor beta chain. Its antigen is still unknown. Libraries were prepared by immunoSEQ multiplex PCR; TCRdb keeps only in-frame clonotypes and omits some of them. Of roughly 30,000 clones listed, about 93% were seen once; the top ten hold 2% to 2.5%. The data stem from a study of T cell clonotyping in hematopoietic cell transplantation. Across the whole study: Pretransplant recipient samples were taken after cytoreduction. Study-level points and caveats: CD4 and CD8 repertoire contributions could not be separated without sorting. At the given depth, recipient repertoires were over 95% de novo clonotypes. Pathologically expanded recipient clonotypes increased progressively from day 30 to day 180 as diversity fell.

Time point meaning: recipient sample about 28 days before transplant, after cytoreduction. CDR1 is SGHRS, CDR2 YFSETQ, per germline. CDR3 length equals 16 residues. Trimming took off 0 bases at V and 1 base at J, with 14 bases between the two ends. The sample was peripheral blood mononuclear cells, taken before stem cell transplant. The chain is built from TRBV5-1 and TRBJ2-7; D is possibly TRBD2 (5 bases). The clonotype originates from a man between 45 and 60 years old with acute myeloid leukemia. Some clones in this sample may be carry-over from other donors' samples. CDR3 amino acids: CASSLGLRGRSYEQYF. CDR3 nucleotides: TGCGCCAGCAGCTTGGGGCTTCGCGGGCGGTCCTACGAGCAGTACTTC.